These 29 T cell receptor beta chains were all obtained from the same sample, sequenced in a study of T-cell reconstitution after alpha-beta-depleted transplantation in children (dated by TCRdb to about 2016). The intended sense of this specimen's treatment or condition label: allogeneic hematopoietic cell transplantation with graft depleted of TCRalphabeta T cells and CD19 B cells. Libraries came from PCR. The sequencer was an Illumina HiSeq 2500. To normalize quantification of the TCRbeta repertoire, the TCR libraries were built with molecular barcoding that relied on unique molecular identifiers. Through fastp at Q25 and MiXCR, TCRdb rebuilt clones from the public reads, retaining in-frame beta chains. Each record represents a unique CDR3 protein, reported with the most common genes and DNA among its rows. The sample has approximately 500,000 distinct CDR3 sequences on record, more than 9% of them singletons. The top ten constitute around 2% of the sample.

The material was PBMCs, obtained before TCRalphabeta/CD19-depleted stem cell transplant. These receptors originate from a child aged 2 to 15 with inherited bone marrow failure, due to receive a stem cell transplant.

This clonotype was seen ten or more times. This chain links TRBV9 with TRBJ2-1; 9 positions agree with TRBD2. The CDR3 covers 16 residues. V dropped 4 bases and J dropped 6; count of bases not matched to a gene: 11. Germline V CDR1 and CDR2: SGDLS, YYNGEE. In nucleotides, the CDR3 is TGTGCCAGCAGCCGGACCGGGACTAGCAGGACCAATGAGCAGTTCTTC. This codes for CASSRTGTSRTNEQFF.

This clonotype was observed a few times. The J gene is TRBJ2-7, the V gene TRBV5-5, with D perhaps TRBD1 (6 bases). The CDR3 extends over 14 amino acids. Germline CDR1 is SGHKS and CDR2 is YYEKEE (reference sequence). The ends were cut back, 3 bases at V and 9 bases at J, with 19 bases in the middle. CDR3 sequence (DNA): TGTGCCAGCAGCTCAGGGGAACTTACTATAGCGCAGTACTTC. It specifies CASSSGELTIAQYF.

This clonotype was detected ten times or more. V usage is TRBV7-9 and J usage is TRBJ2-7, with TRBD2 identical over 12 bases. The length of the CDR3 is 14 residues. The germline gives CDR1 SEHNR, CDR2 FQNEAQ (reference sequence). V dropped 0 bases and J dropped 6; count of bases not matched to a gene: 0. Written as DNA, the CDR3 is TGTGCCAGCAGCTTAGCACTAGCGGGAGGCGAGCAGTACTTC. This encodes CASSLALAGGEQYF. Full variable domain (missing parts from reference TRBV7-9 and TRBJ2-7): DTGVSQNPRHKITKRGQNVTFRCDPISEHNRLYWYRQTLGQGPEFLTYFQNEAQLEKSRLLSDRFSAERPKGSFSTLEIQRTEQGDSAMYLCASSLALAGGEQYFGPGTRLTVT.

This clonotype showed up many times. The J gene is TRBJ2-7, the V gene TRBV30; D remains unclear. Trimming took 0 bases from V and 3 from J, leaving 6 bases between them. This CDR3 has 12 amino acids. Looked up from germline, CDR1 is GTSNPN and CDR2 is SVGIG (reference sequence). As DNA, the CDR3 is TGTGCCTGGAGTGTTGGGTTCTACGAGCAGTACTTC. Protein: CAWSVGFYEQYF.

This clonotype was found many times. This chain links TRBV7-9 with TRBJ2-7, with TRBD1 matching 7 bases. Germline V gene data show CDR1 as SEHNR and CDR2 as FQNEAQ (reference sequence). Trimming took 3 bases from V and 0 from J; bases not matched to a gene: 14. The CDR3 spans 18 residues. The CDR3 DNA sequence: TGTGCCAGCAGCTTCCCGGGACAGCCGGCAGGTTCCTCCTACGAGCAGTACTTC. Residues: CASSFPGQPAGSSYEQYF.

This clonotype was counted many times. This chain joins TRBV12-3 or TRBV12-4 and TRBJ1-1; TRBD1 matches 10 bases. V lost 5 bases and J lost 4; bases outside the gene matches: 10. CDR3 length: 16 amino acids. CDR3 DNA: TGTGCCAGCAGTAACAGACAGGGGGCACTCGTCACTGAAGCTTTCTTT. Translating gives CASSNRQGALVTEAFF.

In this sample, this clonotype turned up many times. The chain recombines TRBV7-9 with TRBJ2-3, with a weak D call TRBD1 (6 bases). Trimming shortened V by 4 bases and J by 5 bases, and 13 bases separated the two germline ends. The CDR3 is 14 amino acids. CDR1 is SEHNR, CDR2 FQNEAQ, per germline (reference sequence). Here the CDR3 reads CASSSDRAQDTQYF. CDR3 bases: TGTGCCAGCAGCTCGGACAGAGCGCAAGATACGCAGTATTTT.

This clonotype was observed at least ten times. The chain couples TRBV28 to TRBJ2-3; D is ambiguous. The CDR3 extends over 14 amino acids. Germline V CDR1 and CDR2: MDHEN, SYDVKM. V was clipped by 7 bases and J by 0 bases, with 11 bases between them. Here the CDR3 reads CASTLIRSTDTQYF. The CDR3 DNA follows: TGTGCCAGCACCCTGATTCGCAGCACAGATACGCAGTATTTT.

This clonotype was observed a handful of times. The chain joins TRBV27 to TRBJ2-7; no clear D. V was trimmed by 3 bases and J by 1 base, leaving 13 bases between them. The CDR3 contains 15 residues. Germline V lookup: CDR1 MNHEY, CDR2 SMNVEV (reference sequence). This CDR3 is CASSLTQQISYEQYF. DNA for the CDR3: TGTGCCAGCAGTTTGACCCAACAGATTTCCTACGAGCAGTACTTC.

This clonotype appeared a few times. The CDR3 DNA follows: TGCAGTGCTAGAGTCTTACAGGGGATCACCTACGAGCAGTACTTC. Translated, it gives CSARVLQGITYEQYF. The chain combines TRBV20-1 with TRBJ2-7, with 7 bases fitting TRBD1. CDR3 size: 15 residues. The V gene end was trimmed by 1 base and the J gene end by 2 bases; junction bases not matched to a gene: 8. CDR1 and CDR2 (germline): DFQATT, SNEGSKA (reference sequence).

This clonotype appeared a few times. CDR3 sequence (DNA): TGCGCCAGCAGCCGAGACGGGACAGGCGGCTATGGCTACACCTTC. Encoded protein: CASSRDGTGGYGYTF. This chain links TRBV4-3 with TRBJ1-2; TRBD1 matches at 8 bases. V lost 4 bases and J lost 4; bases outside the gene matches: 8. The CDR3 is 15 residues long. Germline-derived CDR1 and CDR2 are LGHNA and YSLEER.

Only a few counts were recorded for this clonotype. The CDR3 coding sequence is TGTGCCAGCAGCGGACAGGGATATCAAGAGACCCAGTACTTC. The encoded protein is CASSGQGYQETQYF. This sequence joins TRBV25-1 and TRBJ2-5, with TRBD1 matching 8 bases. In germline, CDR1 is MGHDK, CDR2 SYGVNS. This CDR3 is built from 14 residues. V trimming: 6 bases; J trimming: 2 bases; junction bases outside the gene matches: 5.

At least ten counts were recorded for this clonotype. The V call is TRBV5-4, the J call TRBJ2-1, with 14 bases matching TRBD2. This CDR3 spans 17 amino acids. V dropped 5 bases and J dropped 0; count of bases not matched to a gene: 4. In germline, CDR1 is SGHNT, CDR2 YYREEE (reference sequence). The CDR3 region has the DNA TGTGCCAGCAGGGGACTAGCGGGAGAACTCTCCTACAATGAGCAGTTCTTC. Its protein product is CASRGLAGELSYNEQFF.

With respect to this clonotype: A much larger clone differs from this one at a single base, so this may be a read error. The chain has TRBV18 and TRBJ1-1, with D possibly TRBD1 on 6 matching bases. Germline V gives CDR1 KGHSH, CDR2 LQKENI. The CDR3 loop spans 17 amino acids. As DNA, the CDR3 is TGTGCCGGCTCCCCAACTCCCAGGGGAGTAGGGAACACTGAAGCTTTCTTT. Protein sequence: CAGSPTPRGVGNTEAFF.

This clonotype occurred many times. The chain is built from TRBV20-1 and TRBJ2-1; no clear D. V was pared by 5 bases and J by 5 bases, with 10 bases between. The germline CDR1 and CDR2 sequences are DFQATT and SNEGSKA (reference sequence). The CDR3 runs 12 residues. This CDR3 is CSAAQSHNEQFF. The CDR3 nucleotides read TGCAGTGCTGCGCAGAGTCACAATGAGCAGTTCTTC.

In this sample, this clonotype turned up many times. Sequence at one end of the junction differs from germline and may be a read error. The CDR3 nucleotides read TGTGCCAGCACCCCGGGCTCCCACGAGCAGTACTTC. Amino acids: CASTPGSHEQYF. This chain uses TRBV28 with TRBJ2-7; no firm D call. The CDR3 spans 12 residues. The germline CDR1 and CDR2 sequences are MDHEN and SYDVKM. The full variable domain, its missing parts supplied by reference TRBV28 and TRBJ2-7, is DVKVTQSSRYLVKRTGEKVFLECVQDMDHENMFWYRQDPGLGLRLIYFSYDVKMKEKGDIPEGYSVSREKKERFSLILESASTNQTSMYLCASTPGSHEQYFGPGTRLTVT.

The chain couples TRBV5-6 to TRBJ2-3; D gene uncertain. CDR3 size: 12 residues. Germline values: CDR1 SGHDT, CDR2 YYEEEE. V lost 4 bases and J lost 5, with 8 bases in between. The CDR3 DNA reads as TGTGCCAGCAGCCCGGATCTAGATACGCAGTATTTT. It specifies CASSPDLDTQYF.

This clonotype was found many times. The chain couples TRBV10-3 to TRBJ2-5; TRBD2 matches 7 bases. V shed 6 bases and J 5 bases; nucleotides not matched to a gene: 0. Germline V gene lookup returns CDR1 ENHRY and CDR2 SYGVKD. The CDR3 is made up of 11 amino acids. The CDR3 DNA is TGTGCCATCAGGGGGGGGGAGACCCAGTACTTC. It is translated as CAIRGGETQYF.

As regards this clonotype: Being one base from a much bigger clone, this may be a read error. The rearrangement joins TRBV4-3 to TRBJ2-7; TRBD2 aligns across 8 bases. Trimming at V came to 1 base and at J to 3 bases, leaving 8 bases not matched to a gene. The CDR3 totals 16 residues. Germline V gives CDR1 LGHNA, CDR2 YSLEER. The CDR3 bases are TGCGCCAGCAGCCAAGGACCCAGGACTAGCTTCTACGAGCAGTACTTC. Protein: CASSQGPRTSFYEQYF.

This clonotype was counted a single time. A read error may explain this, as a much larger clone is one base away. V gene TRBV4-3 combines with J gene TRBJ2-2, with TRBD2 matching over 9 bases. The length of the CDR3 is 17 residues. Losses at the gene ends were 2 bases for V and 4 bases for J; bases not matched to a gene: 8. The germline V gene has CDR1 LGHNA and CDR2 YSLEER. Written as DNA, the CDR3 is TGCGCCAGCAGCCAACCCTTAGCGGGAGCGTTCACCGGGGAGCTGTTTTTT. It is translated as CASSQPLAGAFTGELFF.

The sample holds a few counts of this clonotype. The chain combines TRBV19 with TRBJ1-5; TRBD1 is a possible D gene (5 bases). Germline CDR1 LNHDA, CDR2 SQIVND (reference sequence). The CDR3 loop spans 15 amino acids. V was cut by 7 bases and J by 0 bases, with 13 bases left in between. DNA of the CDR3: TGTGCCAGTAACCCGGGGCGGTATAGCAATCAGCCCCAGCATTTT. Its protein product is CASNPGRYSNQPQHF.

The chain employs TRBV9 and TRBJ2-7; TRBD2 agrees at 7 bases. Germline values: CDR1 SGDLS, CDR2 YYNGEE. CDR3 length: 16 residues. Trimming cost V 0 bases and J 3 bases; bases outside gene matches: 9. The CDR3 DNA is TGTGCCAGCAGCGTAGCTGAGACTAGCCCTTTCTACGAGCAGTACTTC. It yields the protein CASSVAETSPFYEQYF.

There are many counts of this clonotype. As DNA, the CDR3 is TGTGCCAGCAGCTTATTAGCGGGAGGGCCCTACAATGAGCAGTTCTTC. Its protein product is CASSLLAGGPYNEQFF. The rearrangement joins TRBV7-2 to TRBJ2-1; 11 bases fit TRBD2. Germline V gene lookup returns CDR1 SGHTA and CDR2 FQGNSA. CDR3 length: 16 amino acids. With V trimmed by 2 bases and J by 2 bases, 2 bases remained unmatched.

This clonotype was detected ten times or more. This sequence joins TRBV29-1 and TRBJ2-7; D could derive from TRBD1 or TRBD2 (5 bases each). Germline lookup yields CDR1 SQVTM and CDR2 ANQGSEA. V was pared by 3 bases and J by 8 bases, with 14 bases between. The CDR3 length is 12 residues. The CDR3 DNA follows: TGCAGCGTTGAGGGACCTACCCAAAAGCAGTACTTC. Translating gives CSVEGPTQKQYF.

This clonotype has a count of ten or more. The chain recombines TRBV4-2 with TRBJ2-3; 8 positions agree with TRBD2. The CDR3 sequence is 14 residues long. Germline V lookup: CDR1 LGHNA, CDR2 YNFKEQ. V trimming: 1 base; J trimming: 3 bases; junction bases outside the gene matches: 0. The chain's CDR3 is CASSQGGRTDTQYF. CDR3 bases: TGTGCCAGCAGCCAAGGCGGGAGGACAGATACGCAGTATTTT.

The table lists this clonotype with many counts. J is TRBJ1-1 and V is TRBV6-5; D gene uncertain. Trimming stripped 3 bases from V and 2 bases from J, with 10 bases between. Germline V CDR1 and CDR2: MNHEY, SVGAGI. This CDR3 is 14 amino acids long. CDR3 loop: CASSYPRVNTEAFF. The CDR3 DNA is TGTGCCAGCAGTTATCCCCGGGTAAACACTGAAGCTTTCTTT.

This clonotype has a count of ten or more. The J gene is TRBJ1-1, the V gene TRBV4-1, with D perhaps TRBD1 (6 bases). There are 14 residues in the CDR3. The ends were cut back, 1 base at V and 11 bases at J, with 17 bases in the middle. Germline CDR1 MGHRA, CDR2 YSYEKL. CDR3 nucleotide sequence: TGCGCCAGCAGCCAAGTAACCACAGGGAGATCGGCTTTCTTT. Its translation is CASSQVTTGRSAFF.

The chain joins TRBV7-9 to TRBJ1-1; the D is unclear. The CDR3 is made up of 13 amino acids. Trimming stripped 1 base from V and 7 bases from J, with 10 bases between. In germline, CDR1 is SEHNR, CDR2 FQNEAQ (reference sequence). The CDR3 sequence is CASSLGGVVEAFF. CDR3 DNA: TGTGCCAGCAGCTTAGGTGGGGTAGTTGAAGCTTTCTTT.

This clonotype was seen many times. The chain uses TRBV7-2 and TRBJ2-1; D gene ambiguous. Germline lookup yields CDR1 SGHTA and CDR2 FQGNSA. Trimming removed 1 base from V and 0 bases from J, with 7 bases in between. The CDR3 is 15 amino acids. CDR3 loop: CASSLVGDSYNEQFF. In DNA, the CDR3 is TGTGCCAGCAGCTTAGTGGGCGACTCCTACAATGAGCAGTTCTTC. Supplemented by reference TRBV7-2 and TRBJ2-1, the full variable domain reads GAGVSQSPSNKVTEKGKDVELRCDPISGHTALYWYRQSLGQGLEFLIYFQGNSAPDKSGLPSDRFSAERTGGSVSTLTIQRTQQEDSAVYLCASSLVGDSYNEQFFGPGTRLTVL.